The subject of this entry is one T cell receptor beta chain. The data were obtained in a study of blood T cell repertoires in COVID-19. At the level of the study: Acute-phase and convalescent COVID-19 samples originated in the United States, Italy and Spain.

The authors' processing: Nucleated cell number was recorded as an estimate derived from reference gene primer amplification. Clones were read by immunoSEQ multiplex PCR, and TCRdb kept only the in-frame ones, dropping some. V and J calls and clone size come straight from that table; D and trimming were deduced from the DNA. The data contain more than 300,000 clones, 88% of them singletons. The CDR3 loop spans 15 amino acids. With 3 bases clipped from V and 7 bases from J, the junction kept 6 bases outside the gene matches. Germline CDR1 and CDR2: MNHEY and SMNVEV (reference sequence). The Seattle patients, enrolled during active infection, were followed longitudinally.

This TCR was recovered from a woman between 65 and 79 years old with COVID-19, enrolled during active disease. The chain couples TRBV27 to TRBJ1-2, with TRBD1 identical over 12 bases. Sample: peripheral blood. The CDR3 region has the DNA TGTGCCAGCAGTTTCCGCCGGGACAGGGGGCTTGGCTACACCTTC. Residues: CASSFRRDRGLGYTF.